The clone carrying this T cell receptor (beta chain) has only a few counts. Each CDR3 protein gets one entry after TCRdb re-called the RT-PCR reads with MiXCR. This table has some 570,000 distinct CDR3 sequences, 10% to 12% appearing once. The sample is drawn from a study of response to subunit inactivated influenza vaccine. The V end lost 4 bases, the J end lost 4 bases, and 11 bases lay between the germline ends. Germline V lookup: CDR1 SGHDT, CDR2 YYEEEE. The CDR3 runs to 13 residues. A further study also used this sample, focusing on T cells expressing NK-cell markers. That study adds: With UMIs, 5'RACE template switching was used to make TCR beta cDNA. More than 5 donors had dominant NKG2C+ clonotypes that comprised about 1.0-8% of their CD8+ T cells.

The TCR comes from a man aged 45-65 years who received an inactivated influenza vaccine. The starting material was PBMCs from blood, obtained on the day of vaccination. V and J are TRBV5-6 and TRBJ1-1; TRBD1 is a possible D gene (5 bases). CDR3 sequence reads: CASSRPGSTEAFF. The CDR3 nucleotides are TGTGCCAGCAGCAGGCCAGGGAGCACTGAAGCTTTCTTT.